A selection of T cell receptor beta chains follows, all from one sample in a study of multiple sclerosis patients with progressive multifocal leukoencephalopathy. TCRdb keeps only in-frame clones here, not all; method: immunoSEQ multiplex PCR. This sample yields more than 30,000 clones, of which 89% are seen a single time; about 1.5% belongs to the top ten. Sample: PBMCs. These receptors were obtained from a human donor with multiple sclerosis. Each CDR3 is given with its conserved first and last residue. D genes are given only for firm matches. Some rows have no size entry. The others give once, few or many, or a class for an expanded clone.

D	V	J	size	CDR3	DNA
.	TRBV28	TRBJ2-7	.	CASMVPEPYEQYF	TGTGCCAGCATGGTACCGGAACCCTACGAGCAGTACTTC
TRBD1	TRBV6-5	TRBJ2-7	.	CASNSGTGVYEQYF	TGTGCCAGCAATTCCGGGACAGGGGTCTACGAGCAGTACTTC
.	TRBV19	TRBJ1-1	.	CASSNPGVNTEAFF	TGTGCCAGTAGTAATCCGGGGGTGAACACTGAAGCTTTCTTT
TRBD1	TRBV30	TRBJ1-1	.	CAWRDRAREAFF	TGTGCCTGGAGGGACAGGGCAAGAGAAGCTTTCTTT
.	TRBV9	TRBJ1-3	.	CASSVAGAAGNTIYF	TGTGCCAGCAGCGTAGCTGGGGCAGCTGGAAACACCATATATTTT
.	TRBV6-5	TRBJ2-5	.	CAVNWDKETQYF	TGTGCCGTCAATTGGGATAAAGAGACCCAGTACTTC
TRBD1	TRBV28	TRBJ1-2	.	CASSIPTGLSDGYTF	TGTGCCAGCAGCATACCGACAGGGCTCAGCGATGGCTACACCTTC
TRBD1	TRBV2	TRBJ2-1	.	CASRTGGNEQFF	TGTGCCAGCAGGACAGGGGGCAATGAGCAGTTCTTC
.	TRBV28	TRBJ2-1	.	CASSLPSRKQHNEQFF	TGTGCCAGCAGTTTACCCTCAAGGAAACAACACAATGAGCAGTTCTTC
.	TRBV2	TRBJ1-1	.	CASSFPLDDLPTEAFF	TGTGCCAGCAGTTTTCCCTTGGACGATCTTCCGACTGAAGCTTTCTTT
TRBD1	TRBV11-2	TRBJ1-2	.	CASSSVQGPGGYTF	TGTGCCAGCAGCTCAGTACAGGGGCCCGGTGGCTACACCTTC
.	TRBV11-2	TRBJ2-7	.	CASSLGVGGGYEQYF	TGTGCCAGCAGCTTAGGAGTAGGGGGGGGCTACGAGCAGTACTTC
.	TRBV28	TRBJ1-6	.	CASSLLLSSYNSPLHF	TGTGCCAGCAGTCTCCTCTTAAGCTCCTATAATTCACCCCTCCACTTT
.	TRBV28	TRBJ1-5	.	CASSLGGTGDQPQHF	TGTGCCAGCAGTTTAGGCGGGACGGGTGATCAGCCCCAGCATTTT
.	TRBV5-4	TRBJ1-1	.	CASSPGLPNTEAFF	TGTGCCAGCAGCCCGGGACTCCCAAACACTGAAGCTTTCTTT
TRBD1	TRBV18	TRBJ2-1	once	CASSPFSQTGQGINEQFF	TGTGCCAGCTCACCATTCTCCCAAACGGGACAGGGGATTAATGAGCAGTTCTTC
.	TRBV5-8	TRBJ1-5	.	CASSFGLTANQPQHF	TGTGCCAGCAGCTTTGGATTGACAGCAAATCAGCCCCAGCATTTT
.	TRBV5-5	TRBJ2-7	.	CASSLGVGYEQYF	TGTGCCAGCAGCTTGGGAGTGGGTTACGAGCAGTACTTC
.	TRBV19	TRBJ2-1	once	CATRDYNEQFF	TGTGCCACACGTGACTACAATGAGCAGTTCTTC
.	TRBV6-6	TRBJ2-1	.	CAGRQDPDNEQFF	TGTGCCGGCCGTCAGGACCCAGACAATGAGCAGTTCTTC
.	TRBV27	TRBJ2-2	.	CASSFNTGELFF	TGTGCCAGCAGTTTCAACACCGGGGAGCTGTTTTTT
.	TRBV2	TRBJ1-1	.	CASSEERDTEAFF	TGTGCCAGCAGTGAAGAGCGAGACACTGAAGCTTTCTTT
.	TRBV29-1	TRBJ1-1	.	CSVEGTAEAFF	TGCAGCGTTGAGGGGACGGCTGAAGCTTTCTTT
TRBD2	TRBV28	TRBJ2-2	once	CASLPTSGRKGGELFF	TGTGCCAGCCTCCCCACTAGCGGGAGAAAAGGCGGGGAGCTGTTTTTT
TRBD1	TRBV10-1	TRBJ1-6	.	CASSEDRDPYNSPLHF	TGCGCCAGCAGTGAGGACAGGGATCCTTATAATTCACCCCTCCACTTT
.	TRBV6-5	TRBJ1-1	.	CASSYDGRTEAFF	TGTGCCAGCAGTTACGATGGTAGGACTGAAGCTTTCTTT
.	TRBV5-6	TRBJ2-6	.	CASSFPHSGANVLTF	TGTGCCAGCAGCTTTCCCCACTCTGGGGCCAACGTCCTGACTTTC
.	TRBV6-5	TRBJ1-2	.	CASSYSQGKGNYGYTF	TGTGCCAGCAGTTACTCCCAGGGGAAAGGGAACTATGGCTACACCTTC
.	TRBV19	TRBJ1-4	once	CASSTLATWDPREKLFF	TGTGCCAGTAGTACCCTCGCAACTTGGGACCCCCGAGAAAAACTGTTTTTT
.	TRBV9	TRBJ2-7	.	CASSAGGTREGEQYF	TGTGCCAGCAGCGCCGGAGGGACGCGTGAGGGGGAGCAGTACTTC
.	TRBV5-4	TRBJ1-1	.	CASSPGRRDGEAFF	TGTGCCAGCAGCCCTGGGCGCAGGGACGGGGAAGCTTTCTTT
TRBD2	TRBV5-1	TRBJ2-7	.	CASSLGSLAGVYEQYF	TGCGCCAGCAGCTTGGGTTCACTAGCGGGAGTCTACGAGCAGTACTTC
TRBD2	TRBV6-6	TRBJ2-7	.	CASVPGGAREQYF	TGTGCCAGCGTCCCCGGCGGCGCGCGGGAGCAGTACTTT
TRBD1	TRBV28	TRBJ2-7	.	CASRDGTGSPNEQYF	TGTGCCAGCAGAGATGGGACAGGGTCGCCCAACGAGCAGTACTTC
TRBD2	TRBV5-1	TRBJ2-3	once	CASSLDSGTDPQYF	TGCGCCAGCAGCTTGGATAGCGGGACCGACCCCCAGTATTTT
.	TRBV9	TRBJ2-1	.	CASSAQNKNEQFF	TGTGCCAGCAGCGCCCAGAACAAGAATGAGCAGTTCTTC
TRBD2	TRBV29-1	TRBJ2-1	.	CSVRGGTSGRARQFEQFF	TGCAGCGTGAGAGGCGGGACTAGCGGGAGGGCCCGGCAATTTGAGCAGTTCTTC
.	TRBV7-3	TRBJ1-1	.	CASSLIRRARNTEAFF	TGTGCCAGCAGCTTAATCAGGAGAGCTCGGAACACTGAAGCTTTCTTT
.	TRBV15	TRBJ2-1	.	CATSRPRGNEQFF	TGTGCCACCAGCCGCCCTAGGGGTAATGAGCAGTTCTTC
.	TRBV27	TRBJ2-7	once	CASQDWDYEQYF	TGTGCCAGTCAGGACTGGGACTACGAGCAGTACTTC
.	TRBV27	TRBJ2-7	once	CASSLHGRRDEQYF	TGTGCCAGCAGTTTACACGGGAGAAGGGACGAGCAGTACTTC
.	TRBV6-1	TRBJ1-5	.	CASATVNSNQPQHF	TGTGCCAGCGCGACGGTAAATAGCAATCAGCCCCAGCATTTT
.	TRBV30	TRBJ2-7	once	CAWRASGQYEQYF	TGTGCCTGGAGGGCATCGGGACAATACGAGCAGTACTTC
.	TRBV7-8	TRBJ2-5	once	CASSLTQGPQETQYF	TGTGCCAGCAGCTTAACGCAGGGACCCCAAGAGACCCAGTACTTC
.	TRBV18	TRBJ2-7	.	CASSPRASSSYEQYF	TGTGCCAGCTCACCAAGGGCTAGCAGCTCCTACGAGCAGTACTTC
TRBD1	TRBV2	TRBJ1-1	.	CASRAGTGDFMNTEAFF	TGTGCCAGCAGAGCCGGGACAGGGGATTTTATGAACACTGAAGCTTTCTTT
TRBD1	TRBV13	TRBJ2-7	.	CASSFQGAAYEQYF	TGTGCCAGCAGCTTCCAGGGGGCAGCCTACGAGCAGTACTTC
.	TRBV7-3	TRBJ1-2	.	CASSNSGAGYTF	TGTGCCAGCAGCAACTCAGGTGCCGGCTACACCTTC
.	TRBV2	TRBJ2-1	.	CASSTQGSRREQFF	TGTGCCAGCAGTACTCAGGGGAGTAGGCGGGAGCAGTTCTTC
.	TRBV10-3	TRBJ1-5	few	CAISESQGREPQHF	TGTGCCATCAGTGAGTCTCAGGGGCGGGAGCCCCAGCATTTT
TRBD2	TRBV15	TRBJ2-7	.	CATSITSGLTTYEQYF	TGTGCCACCAGCATAACTAGCGGGCTCACGACCTACGAGCAGTACTTC
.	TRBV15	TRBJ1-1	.	CATSRPDSSVNTEAFF	TGTGCCACCAGCAGACCCGACAGTAGCGTTAACACTGAAGCTTTCTTT